The clone carrying this T cell receptor (beta chain) was picked up a small number of times. Its antigen is unidentified. The data are from a study of T cells in localized non-small cell lung cancer. Germline values: CDR1 MNHNS, CDR2 SASEGT. The V end lost 7 bases, the J end lost 10 bases, and 8 bases lay between the germline ends. The CDR3 loop spans 11 amino acids. The data were produced by immunoSEQ multiplex PCR, yet TCRdb's version contains in-frame clones alone and is incomplete. The sample records 9,000 to 15,000 clones, over 75% being singletons. General study points: Paired adjacent lung recovered a median roughly 56 of the top 100 tumor clones. There was higher T cell clonality in uninvolved adjacent lung than in tumor, and it was highest there.

This specimen was peripheral blood, taken before any cancer treatment. V and J are TRBV6-1 and TRBJ1-6, with D possibly being TRBD1 (5 bases). The TCR comes from a male donor aged 60 or over with stage I lung adenocarcinoma. The DNA of the CDR3 is TGTGCCAGCAAGGGGTGGTCACCCCTCCACTTT. This sequence encodes CASKGWSPLHF.